This TCR beta chain came from a study of blood T cell repertoires in COVID-19. This clone was observed a single time. In the original processing: By means of reference gene primer amplification, nucleated cell counts were estimated. The assay was immunoSEQ multiplex PCR, and TCRdb's table has in-frame clones only and misses some. V, J and clone size are those of that table, while D and trimming were read from the DNA. This table has fewer than 450,000 clones, around 89% appearing once. The CDR3 totals 16 residues. The V gene end was trimmed by 5 bases and the J gene end by 4 bases; junction bases not matched to a gene: 8. Per germline, CDR1 MDHEN and CDR2 SYDVKM.

Sequenced sample: PBMCs or T cells enriched from blood (not recorded which). V and J are TRBV28 and TRBJ2-2; 9 bases map to TRBD2. This sequence originates from a woman younger than 30 who had recovered from COVID-19. The CDR3, as DNA: TGTGCCAGCAGTGAGTCTAGCGGGGTGGGCACCGGGGAGCTGTTTTTT. Protein sequence: CASSESSGVGTGELFF.